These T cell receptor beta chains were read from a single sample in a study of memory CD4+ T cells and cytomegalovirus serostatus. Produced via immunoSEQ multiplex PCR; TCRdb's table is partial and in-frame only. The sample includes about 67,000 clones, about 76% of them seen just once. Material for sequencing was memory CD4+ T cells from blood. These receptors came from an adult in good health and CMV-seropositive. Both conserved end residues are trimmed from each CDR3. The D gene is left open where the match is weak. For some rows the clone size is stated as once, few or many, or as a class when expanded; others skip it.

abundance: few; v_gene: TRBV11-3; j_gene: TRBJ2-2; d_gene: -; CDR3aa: ASSSNTGELF
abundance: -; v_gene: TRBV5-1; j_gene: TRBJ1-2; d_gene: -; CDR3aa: ASSFTIPTGADYGYT
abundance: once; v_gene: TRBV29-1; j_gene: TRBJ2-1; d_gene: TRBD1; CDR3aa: SVNPGTGVSNEQF
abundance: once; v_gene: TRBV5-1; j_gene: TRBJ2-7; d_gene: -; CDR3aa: ASSPGDIYEQY
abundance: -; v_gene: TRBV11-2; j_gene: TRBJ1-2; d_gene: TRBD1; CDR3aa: ASSLNRGTGYGYT
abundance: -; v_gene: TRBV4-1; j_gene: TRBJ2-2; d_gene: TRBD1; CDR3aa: ASSHPGTGKTGELF
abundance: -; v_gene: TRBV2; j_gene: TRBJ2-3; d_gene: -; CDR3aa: ASSLQGRGDTQY
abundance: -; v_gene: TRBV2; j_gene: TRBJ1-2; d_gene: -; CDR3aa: ASSDFSRGRLNGYT
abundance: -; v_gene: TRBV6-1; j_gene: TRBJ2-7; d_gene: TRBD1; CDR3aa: ASNQDRGKSGEQY
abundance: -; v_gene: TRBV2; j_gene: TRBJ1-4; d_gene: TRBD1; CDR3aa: ASRLTGGRNEKLF
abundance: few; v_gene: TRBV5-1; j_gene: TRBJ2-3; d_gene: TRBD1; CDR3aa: ASSLAQGADTQY
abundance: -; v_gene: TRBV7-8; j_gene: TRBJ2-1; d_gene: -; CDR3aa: ASSKRPAPGQF
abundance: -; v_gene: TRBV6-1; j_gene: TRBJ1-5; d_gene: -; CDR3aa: ASSRGYDNQPQH
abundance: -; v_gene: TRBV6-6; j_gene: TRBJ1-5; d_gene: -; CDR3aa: ASSYGGRVGQPQH
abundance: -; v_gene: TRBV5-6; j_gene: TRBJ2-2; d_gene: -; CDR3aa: ASSQLDRDTGELF
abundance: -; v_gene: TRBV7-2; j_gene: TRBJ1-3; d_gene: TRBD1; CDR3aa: ASSGWTGGSGNTIY
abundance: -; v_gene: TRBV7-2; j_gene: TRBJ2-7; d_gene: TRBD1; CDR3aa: ASSARGQGLYEQY
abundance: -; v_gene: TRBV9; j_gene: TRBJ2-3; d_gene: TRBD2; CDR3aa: ASSVGTGGSTDTQY
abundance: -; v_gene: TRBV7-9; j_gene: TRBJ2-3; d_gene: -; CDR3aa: ASSLVIGTDTQY
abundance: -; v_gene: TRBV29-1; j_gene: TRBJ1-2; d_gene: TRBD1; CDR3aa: SVEDWTGGYGYT